This record concerns one T cell receptor beta chain sequence. This sample is part of a study of blood T cell repertoires in COVID-19. The germline gives CDR1 SNHLY, CDR2 FYNNEI. J was trimmed by 11 bases and V by 3 bases; bases with no gene match: 15. This CDR3 is 15 amino acids long. The method was immunoSEQ multiplex PCR; TCRdb's version includes in-frame clones alone and lacks a portion of them. The sample lists some 240,000 clones, approximately 85% occurring once. Sample: peripheral blood. This TCR was recovered from a woman in her sixties or seventies with COVID-19, enrolled during active disease. This rearrangement joins TRBV2 to TRBJ2-7; 8 nucleotides line up with TRBD1. CDR3 loop: CASSERGQGFFSEYF. In nucleotides, the CDR3 is TGTGCCAGCAGTGAGCGAGGACAGGGTTTTTTTTCGGAGTACTTC.